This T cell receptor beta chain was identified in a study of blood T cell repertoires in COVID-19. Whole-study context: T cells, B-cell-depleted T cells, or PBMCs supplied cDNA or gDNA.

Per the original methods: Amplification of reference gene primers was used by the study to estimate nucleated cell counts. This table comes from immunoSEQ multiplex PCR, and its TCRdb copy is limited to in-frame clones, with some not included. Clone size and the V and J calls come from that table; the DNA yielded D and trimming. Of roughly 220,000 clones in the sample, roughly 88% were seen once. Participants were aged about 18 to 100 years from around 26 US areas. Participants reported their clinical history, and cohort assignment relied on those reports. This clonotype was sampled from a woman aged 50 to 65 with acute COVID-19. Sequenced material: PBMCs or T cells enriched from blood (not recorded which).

CDR3 protein: CASSPRTGTSPLHF. In DNA form, the CDR3 reads TGTGCCAGCAGCCCAAGGACAGGCACTTCACCCCTCCACTTT. This chain uses TRBV11-1 with TRBJ1-6; TRBD1 matches at 7 bases. The germline gives CDR1 SGHAT, CDR2 FQDESV (reference sequence). This CDR3 is built from 14 residues. J gave up 9 bases and V 5 bases, and 7 bases lay outside the gene matches.